This T cell receptor (beta chain) was retrieved from a study of technical replicates of blood from a few donors. V was clipped by 5 bases and J by 8 bases; unmatched bases: 4. The CDR3 has 12 residues. The V gene's germline CDR1 is MNHEY and CDR2 SVGAGI. Method: immunoSEQ multiplex PCR; TCRdb's copy keeps in-frame clones and lacks some. Here the sample spans tens of thousands of clones, around 94% being singletons. The chain employs TRBV6-5 and TRBJ1-2; 8 positions agree with TRBD1. Sequenced material: T cells isolated from PBMCs. This receptor was obtained from a human donor in good health. The CDR3 protein is CASSPRGLGYTF. CDR3 in DNA: TGTGCCAGCAGTCCCAGGGGGCTCGGCTACACCTTC.